This entry features one TCR beta chain sequence. This clone was recorded once. Its antigen remains undetermined. Base qualities are not at hand, and no much larger clone is one base apart. The sample holds other DNA sequences that translate to the same CDR3. The library was generated by the immunoSEQ multiplex PCR assay. The table was pulled from immuneACCESS by TCRdb, which kept in-frame rearrangements only. Such tables lose some clones; where checked, under half of the loss comes from unresolved V genes, and the rest has no known cause. This sample gives 55,000 or so clones in total; approximately 82% of them show up just once. The top ten constitute roughly 6% of the sample. From the cysteine up to the phenylalanine, the CDR3 has a length of 18 residues. Only the CDR3 portion is preserved as DNA: 54 bases, with reading frame beginning at the first base. Based on the germline V gene (reference sequence), the CDR1 and CDR2 sequences are GTSNPN and SVGIG. The junction shows trimming of 6 bases on V and 3 bases on J, plus 27 bases between the germline ends.

The study evaluated CTLA-4 blockade (ipilimumab) given together with focal radiation therapy in patients who had chemo-refractory metastatic non-small-cell lung cancer. These data belong to a study of radiotherapy plus CTLA-4 blockade in lung cancer listed by TCRdb under 2018. Regarding the research as a whole: Objective responses occurred in approximately 19% of enrolled patients, and 30% to 35% achieved disease control. Study-wide findings and limitations: The strongest predictors of response, as reported, were early dynamic changes in blood T cell clones along with a rise in serum interferon-beta after radiation. After treatment with radiotherapy and ipilimumab, TCR clones that originated in tumors expanded in peripheral blood.

The rearranged chain carries TRBV30 and TRBJ1-3; TRBD1 is a possible D gene, resting on 5 matching bases. The clonotype originates from a human donor with non-small cell lung cancer whose response to radiotherapy plus ipilimumab could not be evaluated. The sample was peripheral blood, taken from a patient treated with radiotherapy plus ipilimumab. The CDR3 is CACKGQSHLPRGGNTIYF. The DNA reads TGTGCCTGCAAAGGACAATCCCACTTGCCCCGCGGTGGAAACACCATATATTTT.